The 20 T cell receptor beta chains below all came from one sample that was sequenced in a study of CD8 T cells in Susac syndrome. Reverse transcription used about 0.5 to 1 ug RNA and random hexamers. MiXCR, run by TCRdb on the immunoSEQ multiplex PCR reads, gives a single entry per CDR3 protein. In the table there are under 250,000 distinct CDR3 sequences, approximately 92% of which are singletons. The specimen was CD4+ T cells from PBMCs. These receptors all stem from a human donor with multiple sclerosis.

The chain couples TRBV18 to TRBJ2-7; 11 bases line up with TRBD1. The ends lost 4 bases at V and 2 bases at J; junction bases unmatched: 1. The germline V gene encodes CDR1 KGHSH and CDR2 LQKENI. The CDR3 covers 14 residues. Here the CDR3 DNA reads TGTGCCAGCTCACTGGGACAGGGGGCCTACGAGCAGTACGTC. Translating it yields CASSLGQGAYEQYV.

This chain connects TRBV12-3 or TRBV12-4 to TRBJ1-2, with 7 bases that match TRBD1. The CDR3 runs to 12 residues. V shed 5 bases, J shed 12 bases, and the junction held 9 bases outside the gene matches. The CDR3 spells CASSPPGRGDTF. CDR3 DNA: TGTGCCAGCAGTCCGCCGGGCAGGGGGGACACCTTC.

The rearrangement joins TRBV15 to TRBJ1-4; no clear D. The CDR3 covers 12 residues. Trimming took 1 base from V and 7 from J, leaving 4 bases between them. CDR1 LNHNV and CDR2 YYDKDF come from the germline V gene (reference sequence). The CDR3 loop reads CATSRASEKLFF. For the CDR3, the DNA is TGTGCCACCAGCAGAGCGAGTGAAAAACTGTTTTTT.

This chain uses TRBV20-1 with TRBJ1-2; a possible D gene is TRBD1 (6 bases). The V end was cut by 4 bases, the J end by 7 bases, with 16 bases between. The CDR3 extends over 13 amino acids. Germline CDR1 and CDR2: DFQATT and SNEGSKA (reference sequence). The CDR3 nucleotides read TGCAGTGCTACAGGGGTTCGCTTGGCTGGCTACACCTTC. Translated: CSATGVRLAGYTF.

This chain joins TRBV18 and TRBJ2-3; D remains unclear. The CDR3 is 16 residues long. The germline V gene encodes CDR1 KGHSH and CDR2 LQKENI. Trimming pared 6 bases from V and 3 bases from J, leaving 19 bases between. CDR3 protein: CASSPRLSAGTDTQYF. The CDR3 DNA reads as TGTGCCAGCTCCCCTAGGCTCTCCGCCGGGACAGATACGCAGTATTTT. Supplemented by reference TRBV18 and TRBJ2-3, the full variable domain reads NAGVMQNPRHLVRRRGQEARLRCSPMKGHSHVYWYRQLPEEGLKFMVYLQKENIIDESGMPKERFSAEFPKEGPSILRIQQVVRGDSAAYFCASSPRLSAGTDTQYFGPGTRLTVL.

The chain is built from TRBV9 and TRBJ2-1; 7 bases match TRBD1. V lost 4 bases and J lost 2; bases outside the gene matches: 6. The germline V gene encodes CDR1 SGDLS and CDR2 YYNGEE. This CDR3 region has 15 residues. The CDR3 reads CASSNRDSPYNEQFF. As DNA, the CDR3 is TGTGCCAGCAGCAACCGGGACAGCCCCTACAATGAGCAGTTCTTC.

The gene calls are TRBV12-3 or TRBV12-4 and TRBJ2-1; D may be TRBD2 (5 bases). This CDR3 contains 17 residues. Trimming stripped 5 bases from V and 0 bases from J, with 17 bases between. The CDR3 DNA sequence: TGTGCCAGCAGTCCGGCGGGTAGCGCGAGCTCCTACAATGAGCAGTTCTTC. Its translation is CASSPAGSASSYNEQFF.

This clonotype turned up a few times. This chain uses TRBV7-2 with TRBJ2-5; D remains unclear. V lost 4 bases, J lost 2 bases, and 11 bases lay in between. The V gene's germline CDR1 is SGHTA and CDR2 FQGNSA. This CDR3 comprises 14 residues. The CDR3 here is CASSSRFGQETQYF. Here the CDR3 DNA reads TGTGCCAGCAGCTCCCGATTCGGGCAAGAGACCCAGTACTTC. The full variable domain, completed using reference TRBV7-2 and TRBJ2-5, is GAGVSQSPSNKVTEKGKDVELRCDPISGHTALYWYRQSLGQGLEFLIYFQGNSAPDKSGLPSDRFSAERTGGSVSTLTIQRTQQEDSAVYLCASSSRFGQETQYFGPGTRLLVL.

The chain joins TRBV7-3 to TRBJ2-5, with 11 bases matching TRBD2. Unmatched junction bases numbered 9, after V lost 5 bases and J lost 7 bases. Per the germline V gene, CDR1 is SGHTA and CDR2 is FQGTGA. The CDR3 runs to 15 residues. The CDR3 sequence is CASSPTSGAARTQYF. CDR3 coding DNA: TGTGCCAGCAGCCCGACTAGCGGGGCAGCACGGACCCAGTACTTC. The variable domain in full, completed from reference TRBV7-3 and TRBJ2-5, reads GAGVSQTPSNKVTEKGKYVELRCDPISGHTALYWYRQSLGQGPEFLIYFQGTGAADDSGLPNDRFFAVRPEGSVSTLKIQRTERGDSAVYLCASSPTSGAARTQYFGPGTRLLVL.

This clonotype has a single count. The rearrangement joins TRBV15 to TRBJ1-4; D is possibly TRBD1 (5 bases). This CDR3 contains 15 residues. Germline lookup yields CDR1 LNHNV and CDR2 YYDKDF (reference sequence). Trimming took 0 bases from V and 4 from J, leaving 9 bases between them. The DNA of the CDR3 is TGTGCCACCAGCAGAGATGGTGGGGGTAATGAAAAACTGTTTTTT. Translation: CATSRDGGGNEKLFF.

This chain links TRBV6-1 with TRBJ2-1; 8 bases agree with TRBD1. Germline V gives CDR1 MNHNS, CDR2 SASEGT. J lost 0 bases, V lost 4 bases, and 5 bases had no gene match. This CDR3 region has 16 residues. The DNA of the CDR3 is TGTGCCAGCAGTGTAAGCGGACAGGGCTCCTACAATGAGCAGTTCTTC. Encoded protein: CASSVSGQGSYNEQFF.

This clonotype came up once. The gene calls are TRBV19 and TRBJ1-2, with D possibly TRBD1 on 5 matching bases. The germline CDR1 and CDR2 sequences are LNHDA and SQIVND (reference sequence). V was shortened by 3 bases and J by 0 bases, with 8 bases between the two germline ends. The CDR3 has 14 amino acids. This chain's CDR3 is CASSIQGANYGYTF. In nucleotides, the CDR3 is TGTGCCAGTAGTATTCAAGGGGCTAACTATGGCTACACCTTC.

The chain links TRBV20-1 to TRBJ1-3; a weak D match, TRBD1 (6 bases). V was trimmed by 1 base and J by 4 bases, leaving 11 bases between them. The CDR3 is 14 amino acids. The germline V gene encodes CDR1 DFQATT and CDR2 SNEGSKA (reference sequence). CDR3 nucleotides: TGCAGTGCTAGAGGGCAGGGGCGAGGAAACACCATATATTTT. This gives the protein CSARGQGRGNTIYF.

The chain links TRBV6-2 or TRBV6-3 to TRBJ1-5, with D uncertain. V was cut by 7 bases and J by 9 bases, with 13 bases left in between. The CDR3 contains 12 residues. CDR1 is MNHEY and CDR2 is SVGEGT in the germline V gene. The CDR3 DNA is TGTGCCAGCACCCCGCGGGTGGGGCCCCAGCATTTT. Its translation is CASTPRVGPQHF.

The rearrangement uses TRBV3-1 and TRBJ1-2; D possibly corresponds to TRBD1 (5 bases). CDR1 and CDR2 (germline): LGHDT, YNNKEL (reference sequence). Trimming shortened V by 1 base and J by 0 bases, and 12 bases separated the two germline ends. This CDR3 region has 16 residues. The CDR3 coding sequence is TGTGCCAGCAGCCAAGCCAACAGGCTTTCTAACTATGGCTACACCTTC. Translating it yields CASSQANRLSNYGYTF.

The chain uses TRBV24-1 and TRBJ1-1; TRBD1 matches 8 bases. CDR1 is KGHDR and CDR2 is SFDVKD in the germline V gene. This CDR3 comprises 13 residues. The V and J ends lost 7 bases and 6 bases, in that order; junction bases with no gene match: 6. CDR3 coding DNA: TGTGCCACCAGAGGACAGGGAATCGCTGAAGCTTTCTTT. Amino acids: CATRGQGIAEAFF.

This clonotype has only one observation. The rearrangement links TRBV9 to TRBJ2-1; tentative D call: TRBD2 (5 bases). V was clipped by 4 bases and J by 4 bases, with 15 bases between them. Germline lookup yields CDR1 SGDLS and CDR2 YYNGEE. The CDR3 runs to 15 residues. CDR3 in DNA: TGTGCCAGCAGCCTCCGGGGTACGGAATACAATGAGCAGTTCTTC. Amino acids: CASSLRGTEYNEQFF.

V is TRBV7-3 and J is TRBJ2-3; D gene uncertain. Deletions cut 5 bases from V and 2 bases from J, with 8 bases between. The V gene's germline CDR1 is SGHTA and CDR2 FQGTGA. The CDR3 is made up of 13 amino acids. CDR3 in DNA: TGTGCCAGCAGCACCCCCTTCACAGATACGCAGTATTTT. Translated, it gives CASSTPFTDTQYF.

The CDR3 sequence: CASSVSYGYTF. Written as DNA, the CDR3 is TGTGCCAGCAGTGTCAGTTATGGCTACACCTTC. The V gene is TRBV6-1, the J gene TRBJ1-2; no clear D gene. This CDR3 is built from 11 residues. The germline gives CDR1 MNHNS, CDR2 SASEGT. V lost 4 bases, J lost 5 bases, and 5 bases lay in between.

V usage is TRBV2 and J usage is TRBJ1-2, with 7 bases that match TRBD1. The CDR3 consists of 12 residues. From germline, CDR1 is SNHLY and CDR2 FYNNEI. Trimming took 2 bases from V and 8 from J; bases not matched to a gene: 2. This CDR3 is CASSETGEGYTF. CDR3 nucleotide sequence: TGTGCCAGCAGTGAAACAGGGGAAGGCTACACCTTC.